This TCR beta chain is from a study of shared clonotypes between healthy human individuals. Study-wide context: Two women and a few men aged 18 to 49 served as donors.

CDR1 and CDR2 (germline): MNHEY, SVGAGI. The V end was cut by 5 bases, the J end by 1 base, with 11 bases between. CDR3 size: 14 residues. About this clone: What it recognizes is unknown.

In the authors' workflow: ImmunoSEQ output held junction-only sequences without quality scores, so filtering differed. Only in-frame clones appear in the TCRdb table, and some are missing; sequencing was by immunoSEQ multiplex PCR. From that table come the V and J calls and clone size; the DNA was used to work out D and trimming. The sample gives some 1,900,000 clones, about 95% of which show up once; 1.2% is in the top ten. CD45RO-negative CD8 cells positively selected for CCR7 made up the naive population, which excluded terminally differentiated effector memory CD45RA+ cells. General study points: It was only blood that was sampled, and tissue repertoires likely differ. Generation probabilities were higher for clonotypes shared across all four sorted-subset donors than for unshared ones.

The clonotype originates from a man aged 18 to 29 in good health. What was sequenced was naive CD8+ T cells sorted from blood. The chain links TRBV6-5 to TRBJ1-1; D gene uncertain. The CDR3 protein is CASSMTLANTEAFF. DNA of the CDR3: TGTGCCAGCAGTATGACACTCGCGAACACTGAAGCTTTCTTT.